One sample yielded the 15 T cell receptor beta chains listed below, sequenced in a study of T cells in women clearing cervical HPV infection. Data came from immunoSEQ multiplex PCR; TCRdb stores just in-frame clones and leaves some out. The repertoire table contains about 39,000 clones. The sequencing input was blood buffy coat. Receptors originate from a woman aged 18 to 75 with a cervical HPV16 infection that either progressed to CIN3+ or cleared (not recorded which).

Comments on this clone: The CDR3 extends 3 residues past the end of the read, so its final part is completed from the germline J gene. The J gene is TRBJ1-5, the V gene TRBV29-1; D is possibly TRBD1 (5 bases). Germline V CDR1 and CDR2: SQVTM, ANQGSEA. The CDR3 extends over 14 amino acids. Trimming took off 5 bases at V and 0 bases at J, with 11 bases between the two ends. The CDR3 spells CSVRDSHSNQPQHF. The sequenced part of the CDR3 DNA is TGCAGCGTTAGAGACAGCCATAGCAATCAGCCC.

As concerns this clone: The missing CDR3 end, 3 residues past where the read stops, is filled in from the germline J gene. The chain recombines TRBV9 with TRBJ1-1, with 8 bases lining up with TRBD1. The CDR3 is 17 amino acids. Looked up from germline, CDR1 is SGDLS and CDR2 is YYNGEE. Partial CDR3 DNA: TGTGCCAGCAGCGTAGGAGCTATCCTTGGGACAGGAAGAAAA. Encoded protein: CASSVGAILGTGRK. The CDR3 in its entirety is CASSVGAILGTGRKAFF.

A note on this clone: The read is 3 residues too short to cover the CDR3 end, so that end is filled in from the germline J gene. The chain links TRBV7-8 to TRBJ2-4; the match to TRBD1 covers 7 bases. CDR3 length equals 15 residues. The V and J ends lost 2 bases and 6 bases, in that order; junction bases with no gene match: 7. The germline gives CDR1 SGHVS, CDR2 FQNEAQ. CDR3 DNA, as far as it was read: TGTGCCAGCAGCTTAAATACAGGGGCGGGAAACATT. Protein product: CASSLNTGAGNI. The full CDR3 is CASSLNTGAGNIQYF. Full variable domain (outside the CDR3, taken from reference TRBV7-8 and TRBJ2-4): GAGVSQSPRYKVAKRGQDVALRCDPISGHVSLFWYQQALGQGPEFLTYFQNEAQLDKSGLPSDRFFAERPEGSVSTLKIQRTQQEDSAVYLCASSLNTGAGNIQYFGAGTRLSVL.

As concerns this clone: The sequence runs out 3 residues before the end of the CDR3; the remainder is reconstructed from the germline J gene. V usage is TRBV7-8 and J usage is TRBJ2-7; no definite D call. Germline V gives CDR1 SGHVS, CDR2 FQNEAQ. V lost 6 bases, J lost 0 bases, and 9 bases lay in between. CDR3 size: 13 residues. The covered CDR3 bases are TGTGCCAGCAGTTCCCGGGTCTCCTACGAG. Translated: CASSSRVSYE. In full, the CDR3 is CASSSRVSYEQYF.

About this clone itself: The CDR3 end lies 3 residues beyond the end of the read and is filled in from the germline J gene. V is TRBV18 and J is TRBJ1-2; 10 bases agree with TRBD1. Looked up from germline, CDR1 is KGHSH and CDR2 is LQKENI. Unmatched junction bases numbered 2, after V lost 0 bases and J lost 1 base. This CDR3 spans 16 amino acids. The CDR3 is CASSPPDRGGNYGYTF. CDR3 DNA (partial): TGTGCCAGCTCACCACCGGACAGGGGGGGTAACTATGGC.

About this clone: The read finishes 3 residues shy of the CDR3 end, and the germline J gene is used to complete it. J is TRBJ1-4 and V is TRBV5-1; unclear D gene. V lost 0 bases and J 8 bases, leaving 11 bases between the germline ends. The CDR3 loop spans 14 amino acids. Germline V gene lookup returns CDR1 SGHRS and CDR2 YFSETQ. CDR3 DNA, as far as it was read: TGCGCCAGCAGCTTGGGTCTAGGTCGGGAAAAA. Translation: CASSLGLGREK. Given in full, the CDR3 is CASSLGLGREKLFF.

The sequenced CDR3 bases are TGTGCCAGCAGCTTAGATCCGCAGGGCTATGGC. Amino acid sequence: CASSLDPQGYG. The complete CDR3 reads CASSLDPQGYGYTF. The rearrangement links TRBV11-2 to TRBJ1-2, with D perhaps TRBD1 (5 bases). The read falls 3 residues short of the CDR3 end, and the missing part is taken from the germline J gene. V was trimmed by 0 bases and J by 4 bases, leaving 9 bases between them. There are 14 residues in the CDR3. From germline, CDR1 is SGHAT and CDR2 FQNNGV.

As to this clone: The read terminates 3 residues before the CDR3 end, so the remaining end is supplied by the germline J gene. This chain links TRBV7-6 with TRBJ1-6; D remains unclear. The germline V gene has CDR1 SGHVS and CDR2 FNYEAQ. V shed 1 base and J shed 8 bases, with 9 bases lying between them. CDR3 length equals 14 residues. The CDR3 loop is CASSLGGSDSPLHF. The CDR3 bases that were read are TGTGCCAGCAGCTTAGGAGGGTCCGATTCACCC.

Remarks on this clone: The read ends 3 residues early relative to the CDR3; the germline J gene fills the gap. This chain joins TRBV2 and TRBJ1-5, with D uncertain. The length of the CDR3 is 15 residues. Trimming pared 4 bases from V and 1 base from J, leaving 11 bases between. Germline-derived CDR1 and CDR2 are SNHLY and FYNNEI. The DNA read from the CDR3 is TGTGCCAGCAGTGGTAGGGTGAGGAGCAATCAGCCC. Amino acids: CASSGRVRSNQP. From start to end, the CDR3 is CASSGRVRSNQPQHF. Drawing the rest from reference TRBV2 and TRBJ1-5, the complete variable domain is EPEVTQTPSHQVTQMGQEVILRCVPISNHLYFYWYRQILGQKVEFLVSFYNNEISEKSEIFDDQFSVERPDGSNFTLKIRSTKLEDSAMYFCASSGRVRSNQPQHFGDGTRLSIL.

As regards this clone: The read comes to an end 3 residues before the CDR3 does, leaving the germline J gene to fill in the end. J is TRBJ1-6 and V is TRBV2, with TRBD1 as a possible D gene (6 bases). This CDR3 region has 15 residues. Germline-derived CDR1 and CDR2 are SNHLY and FYNNEI. Between the trimmed V and J ends, which lost 6 bases and 0 bases, there was a span of 9 bases. Partial CDR3 DNA: TGTGCCAGCAGGGAACAGGGCTCCTATAATTCACCC. Its protein is CASREQGSYNSP. The entire CDR3 is CASREQGSYNSPLHF. The complete variable domain, with remaining parts taken from reference TRBV2 and TRBJ1-6, reads EPEVTQTPSHQVTQMGQEVILRCVPISNHLYFYWYRQILGQKVEFLVSFYNNEISEKSEIFDDQFSVERPDGSNFTLKIRSTKLEDSAMYFCASREQGSYNSPLHFGNGTRLTVT.

To note about this clone: The CDR3 goes on 3 residues after the read ends, and that part is filled in from the germline J gene. This rearrangement joins TRBV5-1 to TRBJ2-1, with D unresolved. The germline V and J ends were trimmed by 4 bases and 9 bases, with 8 bases remaining between them. CDR1 is SGHRS and CDR2 is YFSETQ in the germline V gene. The CDR3 is 11 amino acids. CDR3: CASSDLGEQFF. The CDR3 bases that were read are TGCGCCAGCAGCGACCTAGGTGAG.

As for this clone: With the read ending 3 residues before the CDR3 end, the germline J gene is used to fill in that end. The rearrangement joins TRBV5-1 to TRBJ1-2; TRBD1 might be the D (5 bases). CDR1 is SGHRS and CDR2 is YFSETQ in the germline V gene. Trimming pared 2 bases from V and 4 bases from J, leaving 12 bases between. The CDR3 runs 14 residues. The CDR3 bases that were read are TGCGCCAGCAGCTTTTCGGAGGGGAGCTATGGC. Translation gives CASSFSEGSYG. From start to end, the CDR3 is CASSFSEGSYGYTF.

A word on this clone: The sequence runs out 3 residues before the end of the CDR3; the remainder is reconstructed from the germline J gene. The V and J genes are TRBV4-1 and TRBJ2-3; the D gene is possibly TRBD1 (6 bases). CDR1 and CDR2 (germline): MGHRA, YSYEKL. The V end lost 5 bases, the J end lost 1 base, and 16 bases lay between the germline ends. CDR3 length: 16 amino acids. CDR3 residues: CASSYLGGKGTDTQYF. The covered CDR3 bases are TGCGCCAGCAGCTACTTAGGGGGAAAGGGCACAGATACG.

With respect to this clone: One junction end does not reproduce the germline sequence, and a read error may be involved. From the germline J gene comes the end of the CDR3, since the read stops 3 residues before it. The V call is TRBV6-1, the J call TRBJ1-4; D is perhaps TRBD1 (5 bases). Germline V lookup: CDR1 MNHNS, CDR2 SASEGT. The CDR3 is made up of 13 amino acids. CDR3 DNA, as far as it was read: TGTGCCATCAGTGTGGGGGGGAATGAAAAA. It specifies CAISVGGNEK. The entire CDR3 is CAISVGGNEKLFF.

Concerning this clone: The read terminates 3 residues ahead of where the CDR3 ends, so the germline J gene completes it. V is TRBV9 and J is TRBJ2-3; a possible D gene is TRBD1 (6 bases). V lost 0 bases, J lost 4 bases, and 21 bases lay in between. Germline lookup yields CDR1 SGDLS and CDR2 YYNGEE. The CDR3 length is 18 residues. The sequenced part of the CDR3 DNA is TGTGCCAGCAGCGTAGCCCTCGAGGGGGTCAAAGCTCCAGATACG. As protein: CASSVALEGVKAPDT. The complete CDR3 protein is CASSVALEGVKAPDTQYF.